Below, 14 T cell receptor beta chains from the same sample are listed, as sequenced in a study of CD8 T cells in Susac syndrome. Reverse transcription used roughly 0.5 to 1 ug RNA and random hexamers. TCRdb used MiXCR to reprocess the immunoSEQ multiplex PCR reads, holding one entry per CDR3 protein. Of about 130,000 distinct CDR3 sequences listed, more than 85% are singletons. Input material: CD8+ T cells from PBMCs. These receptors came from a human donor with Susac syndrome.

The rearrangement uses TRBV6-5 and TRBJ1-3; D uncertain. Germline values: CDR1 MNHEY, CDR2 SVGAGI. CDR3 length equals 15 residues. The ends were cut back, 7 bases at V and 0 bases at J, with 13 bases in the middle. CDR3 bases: TGTGCCAGCACCCCGGACCGAGCCTCTGGAAACACCATATATTTT. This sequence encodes CASTPDRASGNTIYF.

CDR3: CASSGETGGTEAFF. The CDR3 coding sequence is TGTGCCAGCAGCGGAGAGACAGGGGGTACTGAAGCTTTCTTT. J is TRBJ1-1 and V is TRBV9; 9 bases align to TRBD1. Germline lookup yields CDR1 SGDLS and CDR2 YYNGEE. CDR3 length equals 14 residues. V gave up 3 bases and J gave up 5 bases; unmatched junction bases: 5.

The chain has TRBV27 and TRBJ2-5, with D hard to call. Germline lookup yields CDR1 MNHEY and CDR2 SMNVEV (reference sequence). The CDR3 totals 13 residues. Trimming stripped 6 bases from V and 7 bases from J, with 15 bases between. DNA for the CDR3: TGTGCCAGCAGCGCGTATAGCCGAGGGACCCAGTACTTC. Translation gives CASSAYSRGTQYF.

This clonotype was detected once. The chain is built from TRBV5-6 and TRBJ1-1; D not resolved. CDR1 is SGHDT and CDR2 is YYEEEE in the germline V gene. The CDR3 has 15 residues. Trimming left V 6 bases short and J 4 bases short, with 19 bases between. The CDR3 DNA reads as TGTGCCAGCACCCATCCCCCCCGACAAACCACTGAAGCTTTCTTT. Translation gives CASTHPPRQTTEAFF.

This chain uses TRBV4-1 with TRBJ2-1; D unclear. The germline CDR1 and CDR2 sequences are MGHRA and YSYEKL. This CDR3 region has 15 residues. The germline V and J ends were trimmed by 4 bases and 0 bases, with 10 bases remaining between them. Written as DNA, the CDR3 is TGCGCCAGCAGCCCAAGCCCATTCTCCTACAATGAGCAGTTCTTC. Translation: CASSPSPFSYNEQFF.

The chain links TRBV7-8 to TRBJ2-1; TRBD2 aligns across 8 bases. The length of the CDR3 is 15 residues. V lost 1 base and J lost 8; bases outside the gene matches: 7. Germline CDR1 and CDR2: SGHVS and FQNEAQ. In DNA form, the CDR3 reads TGTGCCAGCAGCTTAGGGGACGGGAGGGCCGATGAGCAGTTCTTC. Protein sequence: CASSLGDGRADEQFF. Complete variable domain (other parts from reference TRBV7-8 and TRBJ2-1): GAGVSQSPRYKVAKRGQDVALRCDPISGHVSLFWYQQALGQGPEFLTYFQNEAQLDKSGLPSDRFFAERPEGSVSTLKIQRTQQEDSAVYLCASSLGDGRADEQFFGPGTRLTVL.

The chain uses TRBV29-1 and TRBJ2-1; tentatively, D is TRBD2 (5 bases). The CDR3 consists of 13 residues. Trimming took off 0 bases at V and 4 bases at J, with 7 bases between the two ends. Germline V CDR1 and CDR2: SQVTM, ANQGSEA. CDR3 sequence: CSVEEAGYNEQFF. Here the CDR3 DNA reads TGCAGCGTTGAAGAGGCGGGTTACAATGAGCAGTTCTTC.

The CDR3 region has the DNA TGCATCTCTAGGGGTGGCACCGGGGAGCTGTTTTTT. Its protein is CISRGGTGELFF. The V call is TRBV29-1, the J call TRBJ2-2; possible D gene TRBD1, 5 bases. The germline CDR1 and CDR2 sequences are SQVTM and ANQGSEA. This CDR3 is built from 12 residues.

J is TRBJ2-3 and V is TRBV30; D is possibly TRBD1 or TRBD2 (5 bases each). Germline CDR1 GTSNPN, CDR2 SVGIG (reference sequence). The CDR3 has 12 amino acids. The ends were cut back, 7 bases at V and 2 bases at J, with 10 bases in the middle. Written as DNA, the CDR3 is TGTGCCTCCGGGACCTACACAGATACGCAGTATTTT. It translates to CASGTYTDTQYF.

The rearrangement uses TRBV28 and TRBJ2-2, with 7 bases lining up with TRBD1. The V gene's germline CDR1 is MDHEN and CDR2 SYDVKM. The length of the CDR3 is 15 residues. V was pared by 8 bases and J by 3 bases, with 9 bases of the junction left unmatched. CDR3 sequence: CASWGPGTDTGELFF. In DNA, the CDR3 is TGTGCCAGCTGGGGACCGGGGACAGACACCGGGGAGCTGTTTTTT.

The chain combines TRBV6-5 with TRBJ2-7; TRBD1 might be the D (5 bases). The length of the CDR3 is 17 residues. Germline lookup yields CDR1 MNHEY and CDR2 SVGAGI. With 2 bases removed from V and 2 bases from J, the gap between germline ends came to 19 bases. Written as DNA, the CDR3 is TGTGCCAGCAGTTACGGGTTATCTCCATTGGACACCTACGAGCAGTACTTC. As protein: CASSYGLSPLDTYEQYF.

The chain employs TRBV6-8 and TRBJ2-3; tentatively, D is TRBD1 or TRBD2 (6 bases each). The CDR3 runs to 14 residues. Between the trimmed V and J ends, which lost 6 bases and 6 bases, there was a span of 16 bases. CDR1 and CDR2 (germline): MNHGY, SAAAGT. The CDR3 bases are TGTGCCAGCAGAGGGGGGCGGGGCCGCGATACGCAGTATTTT. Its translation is CASRGGRGRDTQYF.

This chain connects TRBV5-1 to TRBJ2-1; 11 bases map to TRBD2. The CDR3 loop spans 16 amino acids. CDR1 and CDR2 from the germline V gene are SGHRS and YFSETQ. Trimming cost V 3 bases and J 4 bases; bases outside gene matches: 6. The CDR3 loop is CASSSVGLAGYNEQFF. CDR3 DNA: TGCGCCAGCAGCTCGGTAGGACTAGCGGGTTACAATGAGCAGTTCTTC.

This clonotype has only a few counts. In nucleotides, the CDR3 is TGTGCCAGCAGCCTCCCTGGACACAATGAGCAGTTCTTC. It is translated as CASSLPGHNEQFF. The rearrangement joins TRBV9 to TRBJ2-1, with no clear D. The germline V gene encodes CDR1 SGDLS and CDR2 YYNGEE. The CDR3 consists of 13 residues. Trimming removed 4 bases at V and 5 bases at J, with 10 bases between.